A single TCR beta chain is shown here with its context. Using immunoSEQ multiplex PCR, the repertoire was profiled, and TCRdb retains in-frame clones only, with some absent. The data contain about 69,000 clones, approximately 83% of them singletons. This specimen belongs to a study of blood T cell repertoires in COVID-19. V lost 6 bases, J lost 4 bases, and 18 bases lay in between. Per the germline V gene, CDR1 is MNHEY and CDR2 is SVGAGI. The CDR3 has 15 residues. The receptor's source is a man at least 80 years old with acute or convalescent COVID-19. The material sequenced was peripheral blood. The V call is TRBV6-5, the J call TRBJ1-1, with D perhaps matching TRBD1 (6 bases). The CDR3 reads CASRGGTGISTEAFF. The CDR3 DNA reads TGTGCCAGCAGGGGCGGCACAGGGATCAGCACTGAAGCTTTCTTT.